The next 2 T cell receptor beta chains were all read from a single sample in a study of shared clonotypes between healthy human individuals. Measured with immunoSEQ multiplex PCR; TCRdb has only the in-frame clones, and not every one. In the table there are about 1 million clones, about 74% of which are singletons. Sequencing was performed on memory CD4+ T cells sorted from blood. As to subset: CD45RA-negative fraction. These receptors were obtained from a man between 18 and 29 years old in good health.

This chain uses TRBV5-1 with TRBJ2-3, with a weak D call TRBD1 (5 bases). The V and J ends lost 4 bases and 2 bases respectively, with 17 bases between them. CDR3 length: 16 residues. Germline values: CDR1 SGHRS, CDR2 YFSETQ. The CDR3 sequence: CASSTDSRQFTDTQYF. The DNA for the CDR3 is TGCGCCAGCAGCACCGACTCACGACAGTTCACAGATACGCAGTATTTT.

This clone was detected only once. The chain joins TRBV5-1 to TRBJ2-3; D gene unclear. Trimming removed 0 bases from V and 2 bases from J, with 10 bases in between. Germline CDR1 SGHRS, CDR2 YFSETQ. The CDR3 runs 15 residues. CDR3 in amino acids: CASSLEVPYTDTQYF. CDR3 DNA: TGCGCCAGCAGCTTGGAGGTGCCCTACACAGATACGCAGTATTTT.